The present entry profiles one T cell receptor beta chain with its context. Profiling relied on immunoSEQ multiplex PCR, and the TCRdb table lists in-frame clones only, not all of them. The table includes over 90,000 clones, roughly four fifths detected once. This sample was taken from a study of blood T cell repertoires in COVID-19. Overall study context: Sources were T cells, B-cell-depleted T cells, or PBMCs; the material itself was cDNA or gDNA.

CDR1 is SGHRS, CDR2 YFSETQ, per germline. V was pared by 0 bases and J by 9 bases, with 7 bases between. The CDR3 is 12 amino acids. Sample: peripheral blood. This sequence was found in an older man with COVID-19, enrolled during active disease. The chain links TRBV5-1 to TRBJ2-1, with D possibly TRBD2 on 5 matching bases. CDR3 DNA: TGCGCCAGCAGCTTGGTGGAGGTTGAGCAGTTCTTC. It encodes CASSLVEVEQFF.